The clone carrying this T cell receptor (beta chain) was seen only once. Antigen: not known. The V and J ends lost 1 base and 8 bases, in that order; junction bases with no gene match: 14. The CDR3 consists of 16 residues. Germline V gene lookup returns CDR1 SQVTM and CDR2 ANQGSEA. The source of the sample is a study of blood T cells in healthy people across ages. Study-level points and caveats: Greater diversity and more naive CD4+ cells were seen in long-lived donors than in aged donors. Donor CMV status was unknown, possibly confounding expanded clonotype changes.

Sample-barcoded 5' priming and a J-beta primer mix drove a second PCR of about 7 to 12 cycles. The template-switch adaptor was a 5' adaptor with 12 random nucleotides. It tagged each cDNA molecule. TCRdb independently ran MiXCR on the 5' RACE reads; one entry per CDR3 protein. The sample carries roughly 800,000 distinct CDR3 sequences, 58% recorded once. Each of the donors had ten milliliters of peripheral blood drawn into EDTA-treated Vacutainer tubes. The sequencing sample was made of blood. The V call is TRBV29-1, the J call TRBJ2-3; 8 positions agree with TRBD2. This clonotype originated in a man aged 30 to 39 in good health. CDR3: CSVEVWGSRSGATQYF. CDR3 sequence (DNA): TGCAGCGTTGAAGTGTGGGGGAGCCGTAGCGGGGCTACGCAGTATTTT.